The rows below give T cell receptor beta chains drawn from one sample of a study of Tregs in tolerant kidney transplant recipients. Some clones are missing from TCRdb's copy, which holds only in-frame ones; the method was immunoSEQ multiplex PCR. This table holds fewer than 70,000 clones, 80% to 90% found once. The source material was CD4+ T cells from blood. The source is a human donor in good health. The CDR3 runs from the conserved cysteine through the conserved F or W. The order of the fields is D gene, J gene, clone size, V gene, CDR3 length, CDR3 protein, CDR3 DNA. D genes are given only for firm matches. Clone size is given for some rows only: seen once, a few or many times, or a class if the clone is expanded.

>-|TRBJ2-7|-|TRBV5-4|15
CASSLKRDNSYEQYF
TGTGCCAGCAGCTTGAAGAGGGACAACTCCTACGAGCAGTACTTC
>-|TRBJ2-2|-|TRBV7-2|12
CASSPSVGELFF
TGTGCCAGCAGCCCCAGTGTCGGGGAGCTGTTTTTT
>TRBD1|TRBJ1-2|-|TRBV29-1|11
CSVGTGYGYTF
TGCAGCGTTGGGACAGGGTATGGCTACACCTTC
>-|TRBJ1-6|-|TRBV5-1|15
CASSVEQGSSSPLHF
TGCGCCAGCAGCGTGGAACAGGGTTCTAGTTCACCCCTCCACTTT
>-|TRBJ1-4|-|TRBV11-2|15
CASSLSLATNEKLFF
TGTGCCAGCAGCTTATCGCTAGCAACTAATGAAAAACTGTTTTTT
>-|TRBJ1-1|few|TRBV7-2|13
CASSSQGNTEAFF
TGTGCCAGCAGCTCTCAGGGGAACACTGAAGCTTTCTTT
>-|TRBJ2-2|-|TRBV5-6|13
CASRRENTGELFF
TGTGCCAGTAGACGTGAGAACACCGGGGAGCTGTTTTTT
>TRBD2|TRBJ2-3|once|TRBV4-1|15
CASSQDWGGTDTQYF
TGCGCCAGCAGCCAAGATTGGGGGGGGACAGATACGCAGTATTTT
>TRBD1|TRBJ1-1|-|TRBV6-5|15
CASSYEPGQTTEAFF
TGTGCCAGCAGTTACGAACCGGGACAGACCACTGAAGCTTTCTTT
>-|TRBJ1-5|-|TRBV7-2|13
CASSFALHQPQHF
TGTGCCAGCAGCTTTGCACTCCATCAGCCCCAGCATTTT
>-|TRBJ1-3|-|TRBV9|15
CASSVGAGRGNTIYF
TGTGCCAGCAGCGTTGGCGCGGGGCGCGGAAACACCATATATTTT
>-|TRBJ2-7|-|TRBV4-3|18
CASSQEVPGGLTSYEQYF
TGCGCCAGCAGCCAAGAAGTCCCGGGCGGACTTACCTCCTACGAGCAGTACTTC
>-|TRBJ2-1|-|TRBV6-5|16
CASSYSRTRITNEQFF
TGTGCCAGCAGTTACTCCAGGACAAGAATAACCAATGAGCAGTTCTTC
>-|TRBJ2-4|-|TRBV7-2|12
CASSPSANIQYF
TGTGCCAGCAGCCCATCAGCAAACATTCAGTACTTC
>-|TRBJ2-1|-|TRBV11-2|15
CASSLMGRGYNEQFF
TGTGCCAGCAGCTTGATGGGCCGGGGGTACAATGAGCAGTTCTTC
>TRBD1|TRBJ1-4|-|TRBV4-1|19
CASSQAGQGRIATNEKLFF
TGCGCCAGCAGCCAAGCTGGACAGGGCCGTATTGCAACTAATGAAAAACTGTTTTTT
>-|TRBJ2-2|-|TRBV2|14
CARGTGTPTGELFF
TGTGCCAGGGGGACCGGGACCCCGACCGGGGAGCTGTTTTTT
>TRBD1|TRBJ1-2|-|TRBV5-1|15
CASSWVPGQSDGYTF
TGCGCCAGCAGTTGGGTCCCGGGACAGTCCGATGGCTACACCTTC
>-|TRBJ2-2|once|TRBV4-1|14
CASSPQGPTGELFF
TGCGCCAGCAGCCCTCAGGGTCCCACCGGGGAGCTGTTTTTT
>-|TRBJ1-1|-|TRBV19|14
CASSQRGTYTEAFF
TGTGCCAGTAGTCAAAGAGGGACTTACACTGAAGCTTTCTTT
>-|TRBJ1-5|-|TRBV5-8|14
CASSSPGGHQPQHF
TGTGCCAGCAGCTCCCCCGGGGGCCATCAGCCCCAGCATTTT
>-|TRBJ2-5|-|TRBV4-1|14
CASSQRQGGETQYF
TGCGCCAGCAGCCAACGACAGGGAGGGGAGACCCAGTACTTC
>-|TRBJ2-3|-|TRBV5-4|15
CASSLSGSSTDTQYF
TGTGCCAGCAGCTTGAGTGGATCTAGCACAGATACGCAGTATTTT
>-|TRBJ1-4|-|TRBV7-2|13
CASSLGQTKKLFF
TGTGCCAGCAGCTTAGGTCAGACTAAGAAACTGTTTTTT
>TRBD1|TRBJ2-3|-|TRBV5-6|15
CASSYGQAGTDTQYF
TGTGCCAGCAGCTACGGACAGGCGGGCACAGATACGCAGTATTTT
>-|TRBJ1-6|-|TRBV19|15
CASQGLSSYNSPLHF
TGTGCCAGCCAGGGGTTGAGCTCCTATAATTCACCCCTCCACTTT
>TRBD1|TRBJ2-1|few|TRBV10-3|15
CAISEGGFPYNEQFF
TGTGCCATCAGTGAAGGGGGCTTCCCCTACAATGAGCAGTTCTTC
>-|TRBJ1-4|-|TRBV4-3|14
CASSQDRAGEKLFF
TGCGCCAGCAGCCAAGACAGGGCAGGCGAAAAACTGTTTTTT
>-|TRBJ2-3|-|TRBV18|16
CASSPLGLADTDTQYF
TGTGCCAGCTCACCCCTGGGATTAGCGGACACGGATACGCAGTATTTT
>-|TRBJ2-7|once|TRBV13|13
CASSADNPHEQYF
TGTGCCAGCAGCGCCGACAATCCGCACGAGCAGTACTTC
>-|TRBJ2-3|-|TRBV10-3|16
CAISGRSPTSTDTQYF
TGTGCCATCAGTGGTAGGAGTCCCACTAGCACAGATACGCAGTATTTT
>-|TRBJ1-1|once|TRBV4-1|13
CASSQDVRVRAFF
TGCGCCAGCAGCCAAGATGTCAGGGTGAGGGCTTTCTTT
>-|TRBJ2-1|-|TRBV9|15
CASSVRSGTYNEQFF
TGTGCCAGCAGCGTAAGAAGCGGCACATACAATGAGCAGTTCTTC
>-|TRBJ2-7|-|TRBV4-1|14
CASSQESKGGTQIF
TGCGCCAGCAGCCAAGAGTCTAAGGGTGGGACTCAGATCTTC
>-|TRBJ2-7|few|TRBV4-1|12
CASSQDLAEQYF
TGCGCCAGCAGCCAAGATCTCGCCGAGCAGTACTTC
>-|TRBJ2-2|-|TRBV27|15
CASSPDVGNTGELFF
TGTGCCAGCAGCCCCGACGTGGGGAACACCGGGGAGCTGTTTTTT
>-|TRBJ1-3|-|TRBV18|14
CASSPADSGNTIYF
TGTGCCAGCTCACCCGCGGACTCTGGAAACACCATATATTTT
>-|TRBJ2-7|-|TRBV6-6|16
CASSTPPYRSSYEQYF
TGTGCCAGCAGTACTCCACCGTATCGGAGCTCCTACGAGCAGTACTTC
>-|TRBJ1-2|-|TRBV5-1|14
CASSLGPGRDGYTF
TGCGCCAGCAGCTTGGGCCCAGGGAGGGATGGCTACACCTTC
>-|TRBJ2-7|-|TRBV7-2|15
CASSLETDASYEQYF
TGTGCCAGCAGCTTAGAGACAGACGCTTCCTACGAGCAGTACTTC
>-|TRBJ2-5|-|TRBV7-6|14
CASSSTGRGATQYF
TGTGCCAGCAGCTCCACAGGGAGAGGGGCGACCCAGTACTTC
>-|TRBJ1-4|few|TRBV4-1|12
CASSLWGRELFF
TGCGCCAGCAGCCTATGGGGCAGGGAACTGTTTTTT
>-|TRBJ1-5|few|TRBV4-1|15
CASSQEGRGNQPQHF
TGCGCCAGCAGCCAAGAAGGGCGCGGCAATCAGCCCCAGCATTTT
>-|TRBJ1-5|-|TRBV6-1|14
CAPIQTPRNQPQHF
TGTGCCCCAATACAGACGCCCCGTAATCAGCCCCAGCATTTT
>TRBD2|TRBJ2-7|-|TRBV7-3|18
CASSLEKAGDQLGYEQYF
TGTGCCAGCAGCTTAGAAAAAGCGGGAGATCAACTGGGCTACGAGCAGTACTTC
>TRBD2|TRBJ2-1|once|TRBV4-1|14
CASSQGAGGDEQFF
TGCGCCAGCAGCCAAGGGGCTGGGGGGGATGAGCAGTTCTTC
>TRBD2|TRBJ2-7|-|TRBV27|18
CASSYPTPTSGRRDEQYF
TGTGCCAGCAGTTACCCCACCCCGACTAGCGGGAGAAGGGACGAGCAGTACTTC
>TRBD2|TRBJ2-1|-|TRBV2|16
CASSVSSGRLGNEQFF
TGTGCCAGCAGTGTGTCTAGCGGGAGACTTGGCAATGAGCAGTTCTTC
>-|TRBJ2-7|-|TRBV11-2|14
CASSPGTSTYEQYF
TGTGCCAGCAGCCCTGGGACTTCCACCTACGAGCAGTACTTC
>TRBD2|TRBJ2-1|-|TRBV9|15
CASSVEPSGGNEQFF
TGTGCCAGCAGCGTAGAACCTAGCGGGGGGAATGAGCAGTTCTTC
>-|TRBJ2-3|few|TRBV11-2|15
CASSLAPDRTDTQYF
TGTGCCAGCAGCTTAGCTCCGGACCGTACAGATACGCAGTATTTT
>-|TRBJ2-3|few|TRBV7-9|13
CASSFQSTDTQYF
TGTGCCAGCAGCTTCCAAAGCACAGATACGCAGTATTTT
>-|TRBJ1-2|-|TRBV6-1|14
CASSAHGGAYGYTF
TGTGCCAGCAGTGCCCACGGGGGGGCCTATGGCTACACCTTC
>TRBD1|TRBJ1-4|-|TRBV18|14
CASSSRDRQEKLFF
TGTGCCAGCTCATCCCGGGACAGGCAAGAAAAACTGTTTTTT
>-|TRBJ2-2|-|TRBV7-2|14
CAGGRDYVTGELFF
TGTGCCGGGGGGCGTGATTATGTGACCGGGGAGCTGTTTTTT
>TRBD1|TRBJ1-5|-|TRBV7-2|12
CASSRAGGPQHF
TGTGCCAGCAGCCGCGCAGGGGGGCCCCAGCATTTT
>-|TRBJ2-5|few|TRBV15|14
CATSRDWGSETQYF
TGTGCCACCAGCAGAGATTGGGGGTCGGAGACCCAGTACTTC
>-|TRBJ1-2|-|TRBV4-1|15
CASSQGRDPNYGYTF
TGCGCCAGCAGCCAAGGGAGGGACCCTAACTATGGCTACACCTTC